Below are 17 T cell receptor beta chains sequenced from a single sample in a study of graft-versus-host responses after intestinal transplantation. Generated by immunoSEQ multiplex PCR, the TCRdb table keeps only in-frame clones and is missing some. The sample includes some 97,000 clones, roughly 90% seen only once; the top ten take about 0.95%. Their antigens are not known. The input for sequencing was unstimulated CD4+ T cells sorted from spleen or lymph node cells, taken before transplant. The receptor source for this set is a human donor who was the organ donor for an intestinal transplant.

This chain joins TRBV28 and TRBJ2-5; a possible D gene is TRBD1 (5 bases). The V and J ends lost 6 bases and 0 bases respectively, with 8 bases between them. Germline-derived CDR1 and CDR2 are MDHEN and SYDVKM. CDR3 size: 13 residues. CDR3 in DNA: TGTGCCAGCAGGACAGAGTACCAAGAGACCCAGTACTTC. Amino acids: CASRTEYQETQYF.

This chain connects TRBV7-3 to TRBJ1-2; TRBD1 might be the D (5 bases). Germline CDR1 and CDR2: SGHTA and FQGTGA. Deletions cut 6 bases from V and 1 base from J, with 9 bases between. This CDR3 has 13 amino acids. CDR3 nucleotide sequence: TGTGCCAGCAGTCCAGGGAATAACTATGGCTACACCTTC. Amino acids: CASSPGNNYGYTF.

This clone came up a few times. This sequence joins TRBV7-2 and TRBJ2-3; D is unresolved. This CDR3 is built from 17 residues. Germline-derived CDR1 and CDR2 are SGHTA and FQGNSA. V was shortened by 5 bases and J by 0 bases, with 18 bases between the two germline ends. CDR3 bases: TGTGCCAGCAGCCCCGGAGCCCAGGCCACTAGCACAGATACGCAGTATTTT. It encodes CASSPGAQATSTDTQYF.

This chain joins TRBV2 and TRBJ2-1; TRBD2 might be the D (5 bases). The CDR3 spans 13 residues. Trimming removed 3 bases from V and 15 bases from J, with 18 bases in between. Germline CDR1 reads SNHLY; CDR2 reads FYNNEI. CDR3 in DNA: TGTGCCAGCAGTGACCGAGGCCCGGGGAACCCGTTCTTC. The encoded protein is CASSDRGPGNPFF.

This chain uses TRBV19 with TRBJ1-2, with 9 positions matching TRBD1. Germline V gene lookup returns CDR1 LNHDA and CDR2 SQIVND (reference sequence). The CDR3 loop spans 14 amino acids. Losses at the gene ends were 5 bases for V and 5 bases for J; bases not matched to a gene: 6. CDR3 DNA: TGTGCCAGTAGTTGGGACAGGGTGAGGTATGGCTACACCTTC. Protein sequence: CASSWDRVRYGYTF.

V usage is TRBV5-1 and J usage is TRBJ1-2; D perhaps matches TRBD1 (6 bases). The V gene's germline CDR1 is SGHRS and CDR2 YFSETQ. The V end was cut by 4 bases, the J end by 8 bases, with 18 bases between. The CDR3 contains 14 residues. CDR3 DNA: TGCGCCAGCAGCGCCACGCAGGGGATAGAAGGCTACACCTTC. It yields the protein CASSATQGIEGYTF.

The CDR3 is CASSEPEGNTEAFF. The CDR3 region has the DNA TGTGCCAGCAGTGAGCCCGAGGGGAACACTGAAGCTTTCTTT. This chain links TRBV2 with TRBJ1-1, with unresolved D. Germline V gene data show CDR1 as SNHLY and CDR2 as FYNNEI. Trimming removed 3 bases at V and 1 base at J, with 9 bases between. The CDR3 has 14 residues.

CDR3 amino acids: CASRSTASGNTIYF. CDR3 DNA sequence: TGTGCCAGCAGATCGACAGCCTCTGGAAACACCATATATTTT. The rearrangement uses TRBV5-6 and TRBJ1-3; D possibly corresponds to TRBD1 (5 bases). Germline CDR1 SGHDT, CDR2 YYEEEE. CDR3 length equals 14 residues. V was shortened by 5 bases and J by 0 bases, with 9 bases between the two germline ends.

This clone came up once. The CDR3 DNA follows: TGCAGTGCTCCAAAAGGGCCTGAAGCTTTCTTT. Encoded protein: CSAPKGPEAFF. The chain has TRBV20-1 and TRBJ1-1; D gene ambiguous. CDR1 DFQATT and CDR2 SNEGSKA come from the germline V gene (reference sequence). The CDR3 is 11 amino acids. V dropped 5 bases and J dropped 6 bases, with 10 bases sitting between them.

The V gene is TRBV6-1, the J gene TRBJ2-7; D remains unclear. This CDR3 is 12 amino acids long. Trimming left V 7 bases short and J 6 bases short, with 13 bases between. The germline gives CDR1 MNHNS, CDR2 SASEGT. The chain's CDR3 is CASTDLFGEQYF. As DNA, the CDR3 is TGTGCCAGCACAGATTTATTCGGCGAGCAGTACTTC.

In the case of this clone: The sample has other DNA sequences that encode this CDR3 too. V usage is TRBV28 and J usage is TRBJ2-5; the D gene is possibly TRBD2 (6 bases). The CDR3 runs to 15 residues. Trimming removed 5 bases at V and 7 bases at J, with 20 bases between. Germline CDR1 and CDR2: MDHEN and SYDVKM. The CDR3 loop reads CASSEPGLPAGTQYF. The CDR3 nucleotides are TGTGCCAGCAGTGAACCGGGACTCCCAGCCGGGACCCAGTACTTC.

The chain links TRBV6-5 to TRBJ1-6, with D possibly matching TRBD1 (5 bases). Germline V lookup: CDR1 MNHEY, CDR2 SVGAGI. V was shortened by 3 bases and J by 8 bases, with 17 bases between the two germline ends. This CDR3 comprises 16 residues. CDR3 nucleotides: TGTGCCAGCAGTTATATCAGGGCCTCCTCCCATTCACCCCTCCACTTT. It translates to CASSYIRASSHSPLHF.

The genes are TRBV5-6 and TRBJ2-5; the match to TRBD2 covers 8 bases. The V and J ends lost 1 base and 5 bases, in that order; junction bases with no gene match: 4. CDR1 SGHDT and CDR2 YYEEEE come from the germline V gene. The CDR3 length is 14 residues. CDR3 DNA sequence: TGTGCCAGCAGCTTGTTGGCGGGGGGTGAGACCCAGTACTTC. It translates to CASSLLAGGETQYF.

This rearrangement joins TRBV11-3 to TRBJ2-1, with 8 positions matching TRBD1. V lost 5 bases to trimming and J lost 2 bases; unmatched junction nucleotides: 5. The CDR3 has 15 amino acids. Germline V gene sequence: CDR1 SGHNT, CDR2 YENEEA. CDR3 coding DNA: TGTGCCAGCAGCCCACGGGACAGGACCTACAATGAGCAGTTCTTC. This encodes CASSPRDRTYNEQFF.

This clone has more than one count but fewer than ten. This chain uses TRBV7-9 with TRBJ1-6, with D uncertain. Trimming left V 4 bases short and J 9 bases short, with 16 bases between. The CDR3 contains 15 residues. The germline gives CDR1 SEHNR, CDR2 FQNEAQ (reference sequence). The CDR3 DNA is TGTGCCAGCAGCTCCCCGCTTTTATGGGGTTCACCCCTCCACTTT. Amino acid sequence: CASSSPLLWGSPLHF.

The chain joins TRBV30 to TRBJ2-2, with a possible D match to TRBD1 (5 bases). CDR3 length: 15 residues. CDR1 and CDR2 (germline): GTSNPN, SVGIG (reference sequence). V was cut by 0 bases and J by 9 bases, with 17 bases left in between. This CDR3 reads CAWSVQAGNKRELFF. As DNA, the CDR3 is TGTGCCTGGAGTGTACAGGCAGGGAACAAAAGGGAGCTGTTTTTT.

This clone showed up just once. CDR3 nucleotides: TGCAGCGTCAAAGGACAGGGGGCGACTGAAAAACTGTTTTTT. It is translated as CSVKGQGATEKLFF. The gene calls are TRBV29-1 and TRBJ1-4; TRBD1 aligns across 11 bases. With V trimmed by 6 bases and J by 7 bases, 7 bases remained unmatched. Germline values: CDR1 SQVTM, CDR2 ANQGSEA. The length of the CDR3 is 14 residues.